The sequence of this TCR beta chain was determined in a study of blood T cell repertoires in COVID-19. Membership in each cohort depended on participant-reported clinical history. V dropped 6 bases and J dropped 3 bases, with 11 bases sitting between them. This CDR3 has 13 residues. Germline CDR1 and CDR2: MDHEN and SYDVKM. This clone was counted a few times. The protocol was immunoSEQ multiplex PCR, while the TCRdb copy is restricted to in-frame clones and leaves out a portion. The sample holds some 340,000 clones, 90% to 95% seen once. The chain couples TRBV28 to TRBJ1-2, with TRBD1 as a possible D gene (5 bases). This receptor was taken from a woman aged 30 to 39 who had been exposed to COVID-19. Sequencing was carried out using PBMCs or T cells enriched from blood (not recorded which). In DNA, the CDR3 is TGTGCCAGCAGAATCGACAGCGACTATGGCTACACCTTC. This gives the protein CASRIDSDYGYTF.